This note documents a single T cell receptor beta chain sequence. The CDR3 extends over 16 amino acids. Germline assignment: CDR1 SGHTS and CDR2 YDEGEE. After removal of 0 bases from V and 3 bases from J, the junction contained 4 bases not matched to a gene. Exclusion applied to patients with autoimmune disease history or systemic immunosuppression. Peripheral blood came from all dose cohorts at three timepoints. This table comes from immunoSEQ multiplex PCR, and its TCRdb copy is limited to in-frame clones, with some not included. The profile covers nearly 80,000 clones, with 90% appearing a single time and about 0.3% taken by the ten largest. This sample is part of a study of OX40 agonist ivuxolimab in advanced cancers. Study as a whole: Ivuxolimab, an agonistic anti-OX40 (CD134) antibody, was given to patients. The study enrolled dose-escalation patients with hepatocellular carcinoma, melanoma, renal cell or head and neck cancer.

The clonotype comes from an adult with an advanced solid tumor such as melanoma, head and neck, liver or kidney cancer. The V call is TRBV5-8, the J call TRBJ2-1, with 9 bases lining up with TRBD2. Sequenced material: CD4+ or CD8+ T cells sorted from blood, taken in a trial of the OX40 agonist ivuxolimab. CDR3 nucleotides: TGTGCCAGCAGCTTGGCGCTAGCGGGGAACTACAATGAGCAGTTCTTC. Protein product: CASSLALAGNYNEQFF.